The rows below give T cell receptor beta chains drawn from one sample of a study of cytomegalovirus exposure and HLA in healthy donors. Profiling relied on immunoSEQ multiplex PCR, and the TCRdb table lists in-frame clones only, not all of them. The table records approximately 180,000 clones, roughly 79% of them present only once. Material for sequencing was PBMCs. These receptors all stem from a male donor in good health and CMV-seronegative. Each CDR3 is given with its conserved first and last residue. The D gene is left open where the match is weak. Some rows have no size entry. The others give once, few or many, or a class for an expanded clone.

few,TRBD2,TRBV11-2,TRBJ2-1,CASSPGGRGAYNEQFF,TGTGCCAGCAGCCCAGGAGGGCGGGGGGCCTACAATGAGCAGTTCTTC
NA,NA,TRBV5-8,TRBJ2-2,CASRPGSRTGELFF,TGTGCCAGCAGGCCGGGGTCAAGGACCGGGGAGCTGTTTTTT
NA,TRBD1,TRBV7-9,TRBJ2-1,CSSSPFQGAGYNEQFF,TGTTCCAGCAGCCCGTTCCAGGGGGCAGGCTACAATGAGCAGTTCTTC
NA,NA,TRBV29-1,TRBJ2-2,CSVESAGHTGELFF,TGCAGCGTTGAATCGGCGGGACACACCGGGGAGCTGTTTTTT
NA,NA,TRBV7-9,TRBJ2-4,CASSSDKRNIQYF,TGTGCCAGCAGTTCCGACAAGCGGAACATTCAGTACTTC
NA,NA,TRBV30,TRBJ1-1,CAWSPGRTEAFF,TGTGCCTGGAGTCCAGGGCGCACTGAAGCTTTCTTT
NA,TRBD2,TRBV6-1,TRBJ2-7,CASSESGGASHEQYF,TGTGCCAGCAGTGAAAGCGGGGGGGCCTCCCACGAGCAGTACTTC
once,TRBD1,TRBV27,TRBJ1-1,CASSLSGGGTEAFF,TGTGCCAGCAGTCTCTCAGGGGGTGGCACTGAAGCTTTCTTT
few,NA,TRBV7-2,TRBJ1-2,CASSQQGQGYGYTF,TGTGCCAGCAGCCAACAGGGCCAAGGCTATGGCTACACCTTC
NA,NA,TRBV25-1,TRBJ1-5,CASSDSSNQPQHF,TGTGCCAGCAGTGACTCTTCTAATCAGCCCCAGCATTTT
once,NA,TRBV4-1,TRBJ2-5,CASSHRLEETQYF,TGCGCCAGCAGCCATAGACTGGAGGAGACCCAGTACTTC
once,NA,TRBV10-3,TRBJ1-1,CAISGLDSYNTEAFF,TGTGCCATCAGTGGGCTAGACAGTTATAACACTGAAGCTTTCTTT
once,TRBD2,TRBV5-5,TRBJ2-3,CASSLGLAGDTDTQYF,TGTGCCAGCAGCTTGGGACTAGCGGGAGACACAGATACGCAGTATTTT
once,TRBD2,TRBV28,TRBJ2-3,CASSSAGGAKRTQYF,TGTGCCAGCAGTTCAGCGGGAGGGGCCAAAAGGACGCAGTATTTT
NA,NA,TRBV6-5,TRBJ2-1,CASSYFLSGNEQFF,TGTGCCAGCAGTTACTTCCTTAGCGGCAATGAGCAGTTCTTC
NA,NA,TRBV30,TRBJ2-1,CAWSVYWLRNEQFF,TGTGCCTGGAGTGTGTATTGGTTGAGGAATGAGCAGTTCTTC
NA,NA,TRBV7-3,TRBJ2-4,CASSSGTRGRVQYF,TGTGCCAGCAGCTCCGGGACTCGGGGGAGAGTTCAGTACTTC
NA,TRBD1,TRBV11-2,TRBJ1-3,CASSMDRGLSGNTIYF,TGTGCCAGCAGCATGGACAGGGGGCTTAGTGGAAACACCATATATTTT
NA,NA,TRBV18,TRBJ1-3,CASSPREGASSGNTIYF,TGTGCCAGCTCACCACGGGAAGGGGCATCCTCTGGAAACACCATATATTTT
NA,NA,TRBV6-5,TRBJ1-4,CASSRLADEKLFF,TGTGCCAGCAGTCGCCTCGCGGATGAAAAACTGTTTTTT
NA,NA,TRBV5-4,TRBJ1-5,CASSLDPNQPQHF,TGTGCCAGCAGCTTGGATCCAAATCAGCCCCAGCATTTT
NA,NA,TRBV6-1,TRBJ2-7,CASMRQVYEQYF,TGTGCCAGCATGAGACAGGTTTACGAGCAGTACTTC
NA,NA,TRBV6-1,TRBJ1-5,CASSERQGHAYSNQPQHF,TGTGCCAGCAGCGAACGTCAGGGGCATGCTTATAGCAATCAGCCCCAGCATTTT
NA,NA,TRBV10-2,TRBJ2-6,CASSEQGEVSGANVLTF,TGCGCCAGCAGTGAGCAGGGTGAGGTGTCTGGGGCCAACGTCCTGACTTTC
NA,TRBD2,TRBV27,TRBJ2-7,CASSSRERSYEQYF,TGTGCCAGCAGTTCGCGGGAGAGATCCTACGAGCAGTACTTC
NA,NA,TRBV28,TRBJ1-1,CASSLSYREVGTEAFF,TGTGCCAGCAGTTTATCCTACAGGGAAGTGGGCACTGAAGCTTTCTTT
NA,NA,TRBV7-9,TRBJ2-1,CASSLLAGLEQFF,TGTGCCAGCAGCTTATTGGCGGGTCTGGAACAGTTCTTC
few,TRBD1,TRBV28,TRBJ1-2,CASTDLTGTGTYGYTF,TGTGCCAGCACCGATCTGACGGGGACAGGGACCTATGGCTACACCTTC
NA,NA,TRBV25-1,TRBJ1-6,CASSESRDNSPLHF,TGTGCCAGCAGTGAATCGAGAGATAATTCACCCCTCCACTTT
NA,NA,TRBV28,TRBJ1-2,CASSLAGHYGYTF,TGTGCCAGCAGTTTAGCAGGGCACTATGGCTACACCTTC
once,NA,TRBV30,TRBJ2-3,CAWSVRGLARTDTQYF,TGTGCCTGGAGTGTTCGTGGCCTAGCGCGCACAGATACGCAGTATTTT
NA,NA,TRBV7-2,TRBJ2-1,CASSPEGGSYNEQFF,TGTGCCAGCAGCCCCGAGGGGGGGTCCTACAATGAGCAGTTCTTC
once,NA,TRBV6-5,TRBJ1-1,CASSLADGGGVAFF,TGTGCCAGCAGTCTAGCGGATGGTGGGGGGGTGGCTTTCTTT
NA,NA,TRBV7-9,TRBJ1-6,CASSLASGVESPLHF,TGTGCCAGCAGCTTAGCGTCGGGAGTAGAATCACCCCTCCACTTT
few,NA,TRBV6-5,TRBJ1-3,CASSRLQVAGNTIYF,TGTGCCAGCAGCCGTTTACAGGTCGCAGGAAACACCATATATTTT